This is a list of T cell receptor beta chains from one sample in a study of cytomegalovirus exposure and HLA in healthy donors. Using immunoSEQ multiplex PCR, the repertoire was profiled, and TCRdb retains in-frame clones only, with some absent. The data show about 130,000 clones, nearly 90% seen once. The source material was PBMCs. The receptors here all came from a woman between 18 and 30 years old in good health and CMV-seropositive. The CDR3 runs from the conserved cysteine through the conserved F or W. D genes are given only for firm matches. Size tells how often a clone was seen (once, few, many) or the class of an expanded clone, and some rows leave it out.

>TRBV9|NA|NA|TRBJ1-6|14
TGTGCCAGCAGCGTAGGCAGGGCCGATTCACCCCTCCACTTT
CASSVGRADSPLHF
>TRBV29-1|TRBD1|NA|TRBJ1-2|15
TGCAGCGAGAGACAGGGAACGAGTTGGAACTATGGCTACACCTTC
CSERQGTSWNYGYTF
>TRBV27|TRBD1|NA|TRBJ2-7|14
TGTGCCAGCAGTCTGGACAGGGCGGTGGACGAGCAGTACTTC
CASSLDRAVDEQYF
>TRBV4-1|NA|NA|TRBJ2-4|15
TGCGCCAGCAGCCAAGTTGGACAGAGAAAAAACATTCAGTACTTC
CASSQVGQRKNIQYF
>TRBV19|TRBD2|NA|TRBJ2-1|14
TGTGCCAGTACTGGGAGTCGGGGGGTGAATGAGCAGTTCTTC
CASTGSRGVNEQFF
>TRBV30|TRBD1|NA|TRBJ1-2|12
TGTGCCTGGAGTCGACAGGGGGCTGGCTACACCTTC
CAWSRQGAGYTF
>TRBV4-1|NA|NA|TRBJ1-2|14
TGCGCCAGCAGCCAAGATACACCGGGAACTGGCTACACCTTC
CASSQDTPGTGYTF
>TRBV29-1|NA|NA|TRBJ2-7|12
TGCAGCGTTGGACAGTTCTCCTACGAGCAGTACTTC
CSVGQFSYEQYF
>TRBV30|NA|NA|TRBJ2-5|15
TGTGCCTGGAGTGTACTGGGGAAGGGGAGGGAGACCCAGTACTTC
CAWSVLGKGRETQYF
>TRBV5-8|TRBD1|once|TRBJ2-7|16
TGTGCCAGCAGCTCTGTTCCGGGACAGGGCGGAGACGAGCAGTACTTC
CASSSVPGQGGDEQYF
>TRBV7-9|NA|NA|TRBJ2-7|13
TGTGCCAGCAGCTTTTTCAGTGGTAACGAGCAGTACTTC
CASSFFSGNEQYF
>TRBV6-6|NA|NA|TRBJ1-2|13
TGTGCCAGCAGTTACGAGGGAATGAGGGGCTACACCTTC
CASSYEGMRGYTF
>TRBV10-3|NA|NA|TRBJ2-7|11
TGTGCCATCAGTACGCCGGTCGAGCAGTACTTC
CAISTPVEQYF
>TRBV6-1|NA|NA|TRBJ2-7|13
TGTGCCAGCAGTGAATTCAGGGCTCGCGAGCAGTACTTC
CASSEFRAREQYF
>TRBV7-8|TRBD2|NA|TRBJ2-1|16
TGTGCCAGCAGCTTCCTTAGCGGGGGGGCCTACAATGAGCAGTTCTTC
CASSFLSGGAYNEQFF
>TRBV9|NA|NA|TRBJ2-5|15
TGTGCCAGCAGCGCCTCTACAGGGCATCAAGAGACCCAGTACTTC
CASSASTGHQETQYF
>TRBV28|TRBD2|NA|TRBJ2-1|15
TGTGCCAGCACAACCGGGACTAGCGGGGTTTATGAGCAGTTCTTC
CASTTGTSGVYEQFF
>TRBV28|TRBD1|NA|TRBJ1-1|14
TGTGCCAGCAGGGGAGGGACAGGGAACACTGAAGCTTTCTTT
CASRGGTGNTEAFF
>TRBV4-3|NA|NA|TRBJ1-2|17
TGCGCCAGCAGCCAGGGGGCGGCGACCGGAGCGGCTCAAGGCTACACCTTC
CASSQGAATGAAQGYTF
>TRBV5-1|NA|NA|TRBJ2-4|13
TGCGCCAGCAGCTTGGCTAAAGGCGGTGTGCAGTACTTC
CASSLAKGGVQYF
>TRBV6-5|NA|NA|TRBJ1-5|15
TGTGCCAGCAGTTACCGAACGGGTGAGGGTCAGCCCCAGCATTTT
CASSYRTGEGQPQHF
>TRBV27|TRBD1|once|TRBJ1-5|16
TGTGCCAGAGACTCAAAGGGGGCCGGTGGCAATCAGCCCCAGCATTTT
CARDSKGAGGNQPQHF
>TRBV11-2|TRBD1|medium-sized|TRBJ2-7|15
TGTGCCAGCAGTTGGGACAGGGGGACCACCTACGAGCAGTACTTC
CASSWDRGTTYEQYF
>TRBV15|TRBD2|NA|TRBJ2-7|16
TGTGCCACCAGCAGAGATTCCCCTAGCGGGGGGGGCGAGCAGTACTTC
CATSRDSPSGGGEQYF
>TRBV7-9|NA|NA|TRBJ1-2|13
TGTGCCAGCAGTCTACAGGGAGTTTATGGCTACACCTTC
CASSLQGVYGYTF
>TRBV18|TRBD2|NA|TRBJ2-3|15
TGTGCCAGCTCACGTCGACTAGCTGACACAGATACGCAGTATTTT
CASSRRLADTDTQYF
>TRBV5-5|NA|few|TRBJ2-7|15
TGTGCCAGCAGCTTAGACCAGGGAATACTTAACGAGCAGTACTTC
CASSLDQGILNEQYF
>TRBV10-3|NA|NA|TRBJ1-1|13
TGTGCCATCGGTTATACAGGGAACACTGAAGCTTTCTTT
CAIGYTGNTEAFF